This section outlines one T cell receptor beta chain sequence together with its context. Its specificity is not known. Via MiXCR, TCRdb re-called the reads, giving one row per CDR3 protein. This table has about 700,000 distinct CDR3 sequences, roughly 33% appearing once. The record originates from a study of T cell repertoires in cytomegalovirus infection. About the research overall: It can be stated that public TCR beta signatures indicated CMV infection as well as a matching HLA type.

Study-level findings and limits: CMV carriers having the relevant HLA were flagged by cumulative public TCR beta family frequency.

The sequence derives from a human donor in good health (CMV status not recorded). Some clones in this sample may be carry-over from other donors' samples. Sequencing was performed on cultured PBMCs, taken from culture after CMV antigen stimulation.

The chain's CDR3 is CATSRIPRRGGGTDTQYF. For the CDR3, the DNA is TGTGCCACCAGCAGAATCCCTAGGAGGGGGGGTGGCACAGATACGCAGTATTTT. V is TRBV15 and J is TRBJ2-3, with D possibly being TRBD2 (7 bases). CDR1 is LNHNV, CDR2 YYDKDF, per germline (reference sequence). The CDR3 contains 18 residues. V dropped 2 bases and J dropped 1 base, with 19 bases sitting between them.